This T cell receptor (beta chain) was identified in a study of pediatric ulcerative colitis (dated by TCRdb to the late 2010s). About the investigation overall: From nine newly diagnosed, treatment-naive pediatric ulcerative colitis patients and a handful of non-IBD control children, paired blood and rectal samples were collected.

Controls underwent colonoscopy for suspected IBD, had macroscopically and histologically normal endoscopy, and were not diagnosed with IBD within the following year. A blood sample was drawn at the time of the colonoscopy. The Wizard kit (Promega) was used to extract genomic DNA from both blood and intestinal samples. Overall results and qualifications from the work: With only a few individuals, the healthy control group was small. Autologous blood-rectal clonal overlap was significantly higher in ulcerative colitis patients than in controls, suggesting increased T cell trafficking to inflamed tissue. A couple of patients' blood samples yielded substantially fewer templates for technical reasons and were excluded from blood-rectal overlap analysis. Because the repertoires came from total lymphocyte DNA, rare subsets such as regulatory T cells may have patterns that are not reflected. Two rectal CDR3 clonotypes were present in all ulcerative colitis patients and in none of the controls. Rectal repertoire features separated controls, mild-moderate and acute severe colitis patients; acute severe colitis showed reduced rectal diversity due to clonal expansions.

Using the immunoSEQ TRB Survey service, rearranged CDR3 beta regions were amplified from genomic DNA with multiplex V and J primers. To keep sequencing depth equal across samples, survey-level depth of up to 500,000 reads per sample was applied. Libraries were purified, pooled and sequenced on Illumina technology. Per the original workflow: Productive clonality, sample overlap, pairwise scatters, CDR3 beta length, V/D/J gene usage and productiveness were all assessed with the immunoSEQ online tools. Calculated diversity was defined as the number of unique rearrangements divided by total templates times 100, and Shannon and Simpson indices were additionally computed. For principal component analysis, Z-score normalized data were analyzed with the R prcomp function and the ggbiplot package. Morisita's index was used to quantify blood-rectal clonal overlap within each subject. Sourced from immuneACCESS, this table was stored by TCRdb with only in-frame sequences that have V and J called. A share of the clones is absent; for the studies checked, an unresolved V gene accounts for under half, and the remainder has no known explanation. V and J calls and clone size follow that table, whereas D and trimming were derived from the DNA. In all, the sample holds about 60,000 clones, and about 87% of those were seen once. Of the sample, approximately 1.5% falls within the top ten clones.

To note about this clone: The antigen this receptor binds is unknown. Per-base quality was not reported, and no clone a single base away is much larger than it.

CDR1 and CDR2 (MDHEN, SYDVKM) derive from the germline V gene. V ends up 4 bases short and J 1 base short, with an unmatched junction base count of 7. The CDR3 goes from the cysteine to the phenylalanine over 16 residues. Solely the CDR3 DNA is kept, with 48 bases framed from the first base. Specimen: blood. The receptor chain draws on TRBV28 and TRBJ1-2, with TRBD1 matching 9 junction bases. The TCR was taken from a boy younger than 18 who was a control in a study of pediatric ulcerative colitis. In nucleotides, the sequence is TGTGCCAGCAGTTCAACCGGGACAGGGCTTAACTATGGCTACACCTTC. Its translation is CASSSTGTGLNYGYTF.